The 17 T cell receptor beta chains listed next were all sequenced from one sample in a study of T cell repertoires in cytomegalovirus infection. TCRdb analysed the reads with MiXCR anew, one entry per CDR3 protein. The sample shows about 47,000 distinct CDR3 sequences, approximately 20% of them seen only once. These TCRs' antigens remain unknown. Sequenced here: CD8+ T cells from cultured PBMCs, sampled from culture after CMV antigen stimulation. These receptors all come from a human donor in good health (CMV status not recorded). Some clones in this sample may be carry-over from other donors' samples.

V is TRBV28 and J is TRBJ1-2, with D uncertain. This CDR3 region has 12 residues. V shed 5 bases and J shed 8 bases, with 12 bases lying between them. The germline gives CDR1 MDHEN, CDR2 SYDVKM. CDR3 region: CASSTNLMGYTF. The CDR3 nucleotides read TGTGCCAGCAGTACGAACCTGATGGGCTACACCTTC.

This clonotype was detected ten times or more. V and J are TRBV6-6 and TRBJ1-1, with D possibly matching TRBD1 (5 bases). Trimming pared 2 bases from V and 5 bases from J, leaving 12 bases between. In germline, CDR1 is MNHNY, CDR2 SVGAGI (reference sequence). CDR3 length: 14 amino acids. CDR3 in DNA: TGTGCCAGCAGTTACGGGGGGAGAGGTACTGAAGCTTTCTTT. Protein sequence: CASSYGGRGTEAFF.

J is TRBJ1-1 and V is TRBV19; D gene ambiguous. The germline V gene encodes CDR1 LNHDA and CDR2 SQIVND (reference sequence). CDR3 length: 13 residues. V lost 3 bases to trimming and J lost 0 bases, with 5 bases between them. The CDR3 spells CASSIYLNTEAFF. In DNA, the CDR3 is TGTGCCAGTAGTATCTATCTGAACACTGAAGCTTTCTTT.

A few counts support this clonotype. The chain combines TRBV7-9 with TRBJ2-2; D unclear. V was cut by 3 bases and J by 1 base, with 9 bases left in between. The CDR3 totals 15 residues. CDR1 is SEHNR, CDR2 FQNEAQ, per germline (reference sequence). CDR3 protein: CASSFPSENTGELFF. The CDR3 DNA reads as TGTGCCAGCAGCTTTCCCTCAGAGAACACCGGGGAGCTGTTTTTT.

The chain has TRBV10-3 and TRBJ2-3; D is perhaps TRBD1 (5 bases). The CDR3 covers 15 residues. V lost 8 bases and J 1 base, leaving 16 bases between the germline ends. Germline-derived CDR1 and CDR2 are ENHRY and SYGVKD. The chain's CDR3 is CAIGNVQGGTDTQYF. The DNA of the CDR3 is TGTGCCATCGGTAACGTTCAGGGCGGCACAGATACGCAGTATTTT.

This clonotype appeared a few times. The V gene is TRBV28, the J gene TRBJ2-5; 9 positions match TRBD1. V gave up 6 bases and J gave up 5 bases; unmatched junction bases: 10. Germline-derived CDR1 and CDR2 are MDHEN and SYDVKM. This CDR3 spans 15 amino acids. As DNA, the CDR3 is TGTGCCAGCAGCCTCGGACAGGGGTGGGGGGAGACCCAGTACTTC. This translates into CASSLGQGWGETQYF.

The rearrangement uses TRBV13 and TRBJ2-1, with TRBD1 matching 8 bases. Trimming took 1 base from V and 6 from J; bases not matched to a gene: 5. There are 15 residues in the CDR3. Germline V gene lookup returns CDR1 PRHDT and CDR2 FYEKMQ (reference sequence). The CDR3 protein is CASSLVGDRRNEQFF. CDR3 bases: TGTGCCAGCAGCTTAGTGGGGGACAGGCGCAATGAGCAGTTCTTC.

This chain joins TRBV30 and TRBJ2-7; 9 bases map to TRBD1. The CDR3 runs to 12 residues. Per the germline V gene, CDR1 is GTSNPN and CDR2 is SVGIG (reference sequence). V trimming: 2 bases; J trimming: 6 bases; junction bases outside the gene matches: 2. The CDR3 coding sequence is TGTGCCTGGAGTTTGGACAGGGGCGAGCAGTACTTC. It translates to CAWSLDRGEQYF.

This clonotype has a handful of counts. This chain connects TRBV7-9 to TRBJ2-1, with unresolved D. The CDR3 runs to 12 residues. The ends were cut back, 3 bases at V and 14 bases at J, with 14 bases in the middle. Germline assignment: CDR1 SEHNR and CDR2 FQNEAQ (reference sequence). Here the CDR3 reads CASSLSGPTEFF. As DNA, the CDR3 is TGTGCCAGCAGCTTGTCGGGTCCCACGGAGTTCTTC.

This clonotype was seen ten or more times. The chain has TRBV7-9 and TRBJ2-1; D might be TRBD2 (6 bases). Germline CDR1 and CDR2: SEHNR and FQNEAQ (reference sequence). There are 16 residues in the CDR3. V was shortened by 1 base and J by 0 bases, with 10 bases between the two germline ends. The CDR3 is CASSLGEDYSYNEQFF. The CDR3 coding sequence is TGTGCCAGCAGCTTAGGAGAGGACTACTCCTACAATGAGCAGTTCTTC.

This clonotype was seen repeatedly, ten times or more. The V and J genes are TRBV19 and TRBJ1-3, with a weak D call TRBD1 (5 bases). The CDR3 is 14 residues long. Germline V gene sequence: CDR1 LNHDA, CDR2 SQIVND (reference sequence). The germline V and J ends were trimmed by 9 bases and 0 bases, with 12 bases remaining between them. The CDR3 nucleotides read TGTGCCAGCCAACAGGATTACTCTGGAAACACCATATATTTT. It yields the protein CASQQDYSGNTIYF.

This clonotype was seen a handful of times. The chain has TRBV20-1 and TRBJ1-1; 7 positions agree with TRBD1. The CDR3 consists of 19 residues. The germline CDR1 and CDR2 sequences are DFQATT and SNEGSKA (reference sequence). The V segment lost 0 bases and the J segment 0 bases; nucleotides outside the gene matches: 16. In DNA, the CDR3 is TGCAGTGCTAGAGATCCAGGGGACCAGGGGGTGATTATGAACACTGAAGCTTTCTTT. It translates to CSARDPGDQGVIMNTEAFF.

The chain links TRBV6-5 to TRBJ2-7; D unclear. Germline lookup yields CDR1 MNHEY and CDR2 SVGAGI. V lost 0 bases and J lost 3, with 6 bases in between. CDR3 length: 13 amino acids. As DNA, the CDR3 is TGTGCCAGCAGTTACTCGGTCAGCTACGAGCAGTACTTC. This sequence encodes CASSYSVSYEQYF.

In its sample, this clonotype was seen many times. The CDR3 DNA follows: TGTGCCAGCAGCTCGGGACTAGCGGGGGATGAGCAGTACTTC. Translation gives CASSSGLAGDEQYF. The rearrangement joins TRBV12-3 or TRBV12-4 to TRBJ2-7; 14 bases map to TRBD2. This CDR3 has 14 residues. Trimming took 6 bases from V and 7 from J; bases not matched to a gene: 5.

The V and J genes are TRBV27 and TRBJ2-2, with 11 bases identical to TRBD2. This CDR3 spans 16 amino acids. Trimming cost V 5 bases and J 4 bases; bases outside gene matches: 6. The germline V gene has CDR1 MNHEY and CDR2 SMNVEV (reference sequence). In nucleotides, the CDR3 is TGTGCCAGCAGTATACGGACTAGCGGGCGCACCGGGGAGCTGTTTTTT. Its protein is CASSIRTSGRTGELFF.

This clonotype was detected ten times or more. The chain couples TRBV7-8 to TRBJ2-1, with TRBD2 matching 7 bases. V was clipped by 8 bases and J by 7 bases; unmatched bases: 11. Germline CDR1 reads SGHVS; CDR2 reads FQNEAQ. The CDR3 runs to 14 residues. The CDR3 sequence: CASLYGGRGNEQFF. The CDR3 nucleotides read TGTGCCAGCCTATATGGAGGGAGGGGTAATGAGCAGTTCTTC.

The chain is built from TRBV27 and TRBJ1-1, with a weak D call TRBD1 (6 bases). Germline CDR1 MNHEY, CDR2 SMNVEV (reference sequence). The V end was cut by 0 bases, the J end by 1 base, with 12 bases between. The CDR3 runs 16 residues. The DNA for the CDR3 is TGTGCCAGCAGTTTATCACAGGGCTGGGGGAACACTGAAGCTTTCTTT. Its translation: CASSLSQGWGNTEAFF.